This T cell receptor (beta chain) appears in the sequencing data of a study of identical twins. The cDNA had a unique molecular identifier and a template-switch universal primer site. From the 5' RACE reads, TCRdb called clonotypes with MiXCR, one entry per CDR3 protein. The sample includes approximately 590,000 distinct CDR3 sequences, roughly 9.5% of them seen just once. Study-wide results and caveats: Cord blood's abundant beta clonotypes had fewer insertions, unlike memory repertoires. Out-of-frame alpha sequences common to twins exhibited an excess of low generation probability.

The V gene's germline CDR1 is SQVTM and CDR2 ANQGSEA. The CDR3 has 14 residues. Trimming took 3 bases from V and 5 from J; bases not matched to a gene: 9. This clonotype was counted between two and nine times. Its antigen is not known. Only healthy Caucasians were included as donors. These records were also assigned to another study, of yellow fever vaccine responses in identical twins.

This sequence originates from a young woman in good health. Input material: PBMCs. The genes are TRBV29-1 and TRBJ1-1; 7 bases map to TRBD1. The CDR3 loop is CSVDIGRGGTEAFF. For the CDR3, the DNA is TGCAGCGTTGACATAGGCAGGGGGGGGACTGAAGCTTTCTTT.